This T cell receptor (beta chain) was sequenced in a study of OX40 agonist ivuxolimab in advanced cancers. Study-level information: Clinicians treated patients with ivuxolimab, an agonistic anti-OX40 (CD134) antibody. Of mixed ages from about 20 to 90 and averaging about 65 years, the group was approximately 84% male. Study-level results: The mean number of expanded clones was higher in CD8+ T cells than in CD4+.

Trimming stripped 1 base from V and 4 bases from J, with 11 bases between. This CDR3 region has 14 residues. Looked up from germline, CDR1 is SGHVS and CDR2 is FNYEAQ. TCRdb's copy holds only in-frame clones and misses some; the assay was immunoSEQ multiplex PCR. The sample lists approximately 69,000 clones, just under 95% occurring once. With regard to this clone: Its antigen is as yet unknown.

The chain uses TRBV7-6 and TRBJ2-7; D remains unclear. The sequencing here drew on CD4+ or CD8+ T cells sorted from blood, taken in a trial of the OX40 agonist ivuxolimab. This clonotype was sampled from an adult with an advanced solid tumor such as melanoma, head and neck, liver or kidney cancer. In nucleotides, the CDR3 is TGTGCCAGCAGCTTAGGGACGGAGATGTACGAGCAGTACTTC. It is translated as CASSLGTEMYEQYF.